The 21 T cell receptor beta chains listed next were all sequenced from one sample in a study of T-cell reconstitution after alpha-beta-depleted transplantation in children. Unique molecular identifiers featured in how the TCRbeta library was prepared. TCRdb processed the PCR reads anew with MiXCR; each CDR3 protein has one entry. The data contain around 960,000 distinct CDR3 sequences, about 31% of them singletons. This specimen consisted of PBMCs, mostly from graft donor cells, obtained 360 days after TCRalphabeta/CD19-depleted stem cell transplant. Receptor source: a boy younger than two who had a stem cell transplant for SCID, so the T cells may come from the graft donor.

The genes are TRBV11-1 and TRBJ2-2, with TRBD2 matching 11 bases. With V trimmed by 4 bases and J by 1 base, 11 bases remained unmatched. CDR1 and CDR2 from the germline V gene are SGHAT and FQDESV (reference sequence). This CDR3 is 19 amino acids long. The DNA of the CDR3 is TGTGCCAGCAGCTCTCTAGCGGGGGGCCCCCGAAAGAACACCGGGGAGCTGTTTTTT. Amino acids: CASSSLAGGPRKNTGELFF.

J is TRBJ2-4 and V is TRBV20-1, with 7 bases aligning to TRBD1. Trimming cost V 0 bases and J 5 bases; bases outside gene matches: 4. The CDR3 runs to 14 residues. CDR1 and CDR2 from the germline V gene are DFQATT and SNEGSKA (reference sequence). The CDR3 spells CSARDDRVQNIQYF. For the CDR3, the DNA is TGCAGTGCTAGAGACGACAGGGTCCAAAACATTCAGTACTTC.

The chain links TRBV7-9 to TRBJ1-1; D gene ambiguous. Deletions cut 2 bases from V and 5 bases from J, with 9 bases between. The CDR3 is made up of 13 amino acids. Germline CDR1 reads SEHNR; CDR2 reads FQNEAQ (reference sequence). Here the CDR3 reads CASSLLDGTEAFF. In nucleotides, the CDR3 is TGTGCCAGCAGCTTACTGGATGGGACTGAAGCTTTCTTT.

The J gene is TRBJ1-6, the V gene TRBV20-1, with no clear D. The V and J ends lost 3 bases and 9 bases respectively, with 3 bases between them. The CDR3 is 10 amino acids. From germline, CDR1 is DFQATT and CDR2 SNEGSKA (reference sequence). CDR3 DNA sequence: TGCAGTGCTAGTGGTTCACCCCTCCACTTT. Translated, it gives CSASGSPLHF.

The chain is built from TRBV20-1 and TRBJ1-2; D gene ambiguous. CDR3 length: 18 residues. Trimming pared 0 bases from V and 5 bases from J, leaving 25 bases between. Germline V gene sequence: CDR1 DFQATT, CDR2 SNEGSKA (reference sequence). This CDR3 reads CSARDPPATGSPFYGYTF. The CDR3 DNA is TGCAGTGCTAGAGATCCACCGGCAACGGGTTCCCCCTTTTATGGCTACACCTTC.

The rearrangement uses TRBV12-3 or TRBV12-4 and TRBJ1-6; 7 positions agree with TRBD1. V shed 7 bases and J 8 bases; nucleotides not matched to a gene: 14. This CDR3 is built from 16 residues. The CDR3 loop reads CASTIRQGLLDSPLHF. Here the CDR3 DNA reads TGTGCCAGCACCATCCGACAGGGCCTCCTTGATTCACCCCTCCACTTT.

The rearrangement uses TRBV25-1 and TRBJ2-7; D uncertain. Germline values: CDR1 MGHDK, CDR2 SYGVNS. Trimming removed 4 bases from V and 10 bases from J, with 17 bases in between. The CDR3 has 13 amino acids. CDR3 in amino acids: CASSGAVGRSQYF. The DNA of the CDR3 is TGTGCCAGCAGTGGCGCGGTCGGCCGGTCTCAGTACTTC.

The chain links TRBV20-1 to TRBJ2-2, with no clear D. Germline values: CDR1 DFQATT, CDR2 SNEGSKA (reference sequence). V was trimmed by 3 bases and J by 2 bases, leaving 16 bases between them. The CDR3 contains 16 residues. CDR3 in DNA: TGCAGTGCTAGCGACGGCCGTCACCCTAACACCGGGGAGCTGTTTTTT. This sequence encodes CSASDGRHPNTGELFF.

The CDR3 sequence: CASRRGHNDYNEQFF. The CDR3 DNA reads as TGTGCCAGCAGGCGAGGACACAATGATTACAATGAGCAGTTCTTC. This chain connects TRBV27 to TRBJ2-1; the D gene is possibly TRBD1 (5 bases). Trimming took off 6 bases at V and 4 bases at J, with 16 bases between the two ends. This CDR3 comprises 15 residues. The germline gives CDR1 MNHEY, CDR2 SMNVEV (reference sequence).

The rearrangement joins TRBV29-1 to TRBJ2-4; the D gene is possibly TRBD1 (6 bases). Trimming removed 5 bases at V and 8 bases at J, with 22 bases between. The germline V gene has CDR1 SQVTM and CDR2 ANQGSEA. This CDR3 spans 15 amino acids. DNA for the CDR3: TGCAGCGTTCGAAAATCAGGGGTCCTTCAACACATTCAGTACTTC. Encoded protein: CSVRKSGVLQHIQYF.

This clonotype was found a few times. The genes are TRBV5-1 and TRBJ1-2; tentative D call: TRBD1 (5 bases). The V and J ends lost 2 bases and 8 bases respectively, with 10 bases between them. CDR1 and CDR2 (germline): SGHRS, YFSETQ. The CDR3 spans 12 residues. The CDR3: CASSFEGLGYTF. In DNA form, the CDR3 reads TGCGCCAGCAGCTTTGAGGGGCTGGGCTACACCTTC. Variable domain in full (rest from reference TRBV5-1 and TRBJ1-2): KAGVTQTPRYLIKTRGQQVTLSCSPISGHRSVSWYQQTPGQGLQFLFEYFSETQRNKGNFPGRFSGRQFSNSRSEMNVSTLELGDSALYLCASSFEGLGYTFGSGTRLTVV.

The chain joins TRBV2 to TRBJ1-1; the D gene is possibly TRBD1 (5 bases). The CDR3 totals 14 residues. Germline-derived CDR1 and CDR2 are SNHLY and FYNNEI. V was clipped by 6 bases and J by 4 bases, with 15 bases between them. CDR3 sequence: CASRGQGSSTEAFF. The CDR3 DNA follows: TGTGCCAGCAGGGGTCAGGGTTCGAGCACTGAAGCTTTCTTT.

The gene calls are TRBV5-1 and TRBJ2-1; D is unresolved. This CDR3 contains 17 residues. Germline V CDR1 and CDR2: SGHRS, YFSETQ. V was cut by 4 bases and J by 4 bases, with 21 bases left in between. The CDR3 protein is CASSRAAVFMGYNEQFF. CDR3 sequence (DNA): TGCGCCAGCAGCCGGGCCGCAGTCTTTATGGGGTACAATGAGCAGTTCTTC.

This chain connects TRBV7-2 to TRBJ2-2; 8 bases line up with TRBD1. Germline CDR1 reads SGHTA; CDR2 reads FQGNSA. With V trimmed by 5 bases and J by 5 bases, 10 bases remained unmatched. The CDR3 runs 16 residues. CDR3 nucleotide sequence: TGTGCCAGCAGCACTCGGACAGGGTGGGGAACCGGGGAGCTGTTTTTT. Encoded protein: CASSTRTGWGTGELFF.

This clonotype showed up just a few times. The rearrangement uses TRBV6-5 and TRBJ2-3; a possible D gene is TRBD2 (5 bases). Germline V gene lookup returns CDR1 MNHEY and CDR2 SVGAGI. The ends were cut back, 0 bases at V and 2 bases at J, with 6 bases in the middle. The CDR3 covers 14 residues. The DNA of the CDR3 is TGTGCCAGCAGTTACTCCGGGGACACAGATACGCAGTATTTT. As protein: CASSYSGDTDTQYF.

This clonotype was picked up a small number of times. The J gene is TRBJ2-3, the V gene TRBV3-1; 8 bases fit TRBD2. CDR1 LGHDT and CDR2 YNNKEL come from the germline V gene (reference sequence). V lost 4 bases to trimming and J lost 4 bases; unmatched junction nucleotides: 13. This CDR3 is built from 17 residues. The CDR3 region is CASSRESAGVGADTQYF. The CDR3 DNA follows: TGTGCCAGCAGCCGTGAATCAGCGGGGGTTGGAGCAGATACGCAGTATTTT.

The CDR3 DNA reads as TGTGCCAGCAGCCAAGAGTGGTCCGGGGTGCCCCAGCATTTT. This translates into CASSQEWSGVPQHF. The rearrangement joins TRBV4-2 to TRBJ1-5; D gene uncertain. The germline V gene encodes CDR1 LGHNA and CDR2 YNFKEQ. The CDR3 extends over 14 amino acids. Trimming removed 0 bases from V and 9 bases from J, with 12 bases in between.

This clonotype has more than one count but fewer than ten. The chain employs TRBV12-3 or TRBV12-4 and TRBJ1-2, with 7 bases lining up with TRBD1. V lost 4 bases and J lost 2; bases outside the gene matches: 10. The CDR3 runs 16 residues. The CDR3 is CASSSRKTGFNYGYTF. Written as DNA, the CDR3 is TGTGCCAGCAGTTCCCGAAAGACAGGGTTCAACTATGGCTACACCTTC.

This chain connects TRBV10-3 to TRBJ2-1; 9 nucleotides agree with TRBD1. V lost 4 bases to trimming and J lost 7 bases; unmatched junction nucleotides: 2. The CDR3 is 13 amino acids. Germline CDR1 is ENHRY and CDR2 is SYGVKD. The CDR3 bases are TGTGCCATCAGTGGACAGGGGGTAAATGAGCAGTTCTTC. It is translated as CAISGQGVNEQFF.

There are a few counts of this clonotype. The chain uses TRBV27 and TRBJ2-7; tentative D call: TRBD1 (6 bases). The V end was cut by 6 bases, the J end by 0 bases, with 18 bases between. Germline CDR1 is MNHEY and CDR2 is SMNVEV (reference sequence). CDR3 length: 16 amino acids. This CDR3 reads CASSPVWGPSSYEQYF. CDR3 nucleotide sequence: TGTGCCAGCAGCCCTGTTTGGGGGCCGAGCTCCTACGAGCAGTACTTC.

The chain couples TRBV12-3 or TRBV12-4 to TRBJ1-5, with a weak D call TRBD1 (6 bases). V was trimmed by 8 bases and J by 2 bases, leaving 13 bases between them. CDR3 length equals 14 residues. The CDR3 protein is CASSLQGRNQPQHF. Here the CDR3 DNA reads TGTGCCAGCTCTCTTCAGGGGCGCAATCAGCCCCAGCATTTT.